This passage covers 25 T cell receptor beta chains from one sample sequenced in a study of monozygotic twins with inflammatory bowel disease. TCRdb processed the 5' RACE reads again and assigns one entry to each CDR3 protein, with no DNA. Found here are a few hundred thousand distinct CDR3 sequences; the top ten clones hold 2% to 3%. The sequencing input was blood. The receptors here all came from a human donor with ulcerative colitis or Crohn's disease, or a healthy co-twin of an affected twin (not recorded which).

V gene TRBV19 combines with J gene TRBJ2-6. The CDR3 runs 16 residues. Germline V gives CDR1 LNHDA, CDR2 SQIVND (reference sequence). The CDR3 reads CASSTMRSSGANVLTF. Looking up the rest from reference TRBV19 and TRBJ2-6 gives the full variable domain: DGGITQSPKYLFRKEGQNVTLSCEQNLNHDAMYWYRQDPGQGLRLIYYSQIVNDFQKGDIAEGYSVSREKKESFPLTVTSAQKNPTAFYLCASSTMRSSGANVLTFGAGSRLTVL.

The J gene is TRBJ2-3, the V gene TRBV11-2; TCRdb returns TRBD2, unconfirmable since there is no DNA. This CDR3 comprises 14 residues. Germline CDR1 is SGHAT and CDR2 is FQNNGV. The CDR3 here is CASSLDGGEDTQYF. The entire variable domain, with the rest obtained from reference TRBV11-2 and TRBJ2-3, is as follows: EAGVAQSPRYKIIEKRQSVAFWCNPISGHATLYWYQQILGQGPKLLIQFQNNGVVDDSQLPKDRFSAERLKGVDSTLKIQPAKLEDSAVYLCASSLDGGEDTQYFGPGTRLTVL.

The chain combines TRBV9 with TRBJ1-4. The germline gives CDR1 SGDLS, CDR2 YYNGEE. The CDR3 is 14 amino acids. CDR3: CASSVGGTNEKLFF.

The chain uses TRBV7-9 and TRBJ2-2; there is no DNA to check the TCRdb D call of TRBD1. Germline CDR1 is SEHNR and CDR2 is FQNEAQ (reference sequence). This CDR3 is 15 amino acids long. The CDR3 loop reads CASSPGGNPSGELFF.

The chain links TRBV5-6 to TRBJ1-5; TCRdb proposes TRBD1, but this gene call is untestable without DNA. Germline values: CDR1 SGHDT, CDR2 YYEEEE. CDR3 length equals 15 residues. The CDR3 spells CASSYSDRVGQPQHF.

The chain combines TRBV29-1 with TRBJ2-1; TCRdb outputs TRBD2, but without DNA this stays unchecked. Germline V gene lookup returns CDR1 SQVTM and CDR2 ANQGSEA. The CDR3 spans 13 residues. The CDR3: CSVVKDGGKEQFF.

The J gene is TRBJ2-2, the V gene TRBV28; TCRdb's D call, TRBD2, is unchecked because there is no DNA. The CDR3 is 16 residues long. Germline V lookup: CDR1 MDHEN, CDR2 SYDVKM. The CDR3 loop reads CASSFRLAGFTGELFF.

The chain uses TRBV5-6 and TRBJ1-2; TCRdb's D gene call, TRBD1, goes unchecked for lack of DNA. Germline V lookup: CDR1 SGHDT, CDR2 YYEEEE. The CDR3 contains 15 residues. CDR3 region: CASSDTGSGYWGYTF.

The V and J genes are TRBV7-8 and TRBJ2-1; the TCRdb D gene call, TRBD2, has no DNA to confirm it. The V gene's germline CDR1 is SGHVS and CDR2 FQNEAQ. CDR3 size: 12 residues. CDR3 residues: CASSPGLDRQFF.

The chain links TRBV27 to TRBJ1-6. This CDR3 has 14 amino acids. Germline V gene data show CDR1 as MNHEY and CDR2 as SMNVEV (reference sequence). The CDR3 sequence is CASRRRPKNSPLHF.

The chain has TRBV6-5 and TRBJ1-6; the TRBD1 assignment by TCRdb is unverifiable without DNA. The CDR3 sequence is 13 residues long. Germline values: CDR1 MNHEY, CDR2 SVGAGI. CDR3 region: CASSDRVGSPLHF.

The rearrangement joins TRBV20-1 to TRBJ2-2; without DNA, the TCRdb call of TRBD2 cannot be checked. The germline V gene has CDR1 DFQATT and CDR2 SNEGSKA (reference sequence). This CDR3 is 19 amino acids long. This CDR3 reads CSARDQTGLAGGATGELFF.

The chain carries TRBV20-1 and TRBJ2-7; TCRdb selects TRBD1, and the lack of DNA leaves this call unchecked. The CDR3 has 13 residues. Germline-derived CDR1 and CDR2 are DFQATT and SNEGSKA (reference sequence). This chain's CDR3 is CSAEGGAGYEQYF.

CDR3: CASRRTGGSSSYNEQFF. The V gene is TRBV7-2, the J gene TRBJ2-1; there is no DNA to check the TCRdb D call of TRBD1. The CDR3 contains 17 residues. From germline, CDR1 is SGHTA and CDR2 FQGNSA.

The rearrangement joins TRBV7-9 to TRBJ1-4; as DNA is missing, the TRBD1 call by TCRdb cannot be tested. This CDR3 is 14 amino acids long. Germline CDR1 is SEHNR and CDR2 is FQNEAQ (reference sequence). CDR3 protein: CASSLAPGAEKLFF.

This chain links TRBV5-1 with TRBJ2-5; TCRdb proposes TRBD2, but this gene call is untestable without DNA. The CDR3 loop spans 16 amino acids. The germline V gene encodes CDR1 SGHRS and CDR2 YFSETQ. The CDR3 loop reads CASSRLAGGEGETQYF.

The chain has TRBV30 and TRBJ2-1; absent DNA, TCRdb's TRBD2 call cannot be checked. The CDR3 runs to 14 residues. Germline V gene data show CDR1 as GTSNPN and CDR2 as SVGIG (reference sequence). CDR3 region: CAWSGGTNYNEQFF.

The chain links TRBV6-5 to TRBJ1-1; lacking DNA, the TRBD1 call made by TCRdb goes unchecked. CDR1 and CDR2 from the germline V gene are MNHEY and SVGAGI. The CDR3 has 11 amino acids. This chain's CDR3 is CASITSGGAFF.

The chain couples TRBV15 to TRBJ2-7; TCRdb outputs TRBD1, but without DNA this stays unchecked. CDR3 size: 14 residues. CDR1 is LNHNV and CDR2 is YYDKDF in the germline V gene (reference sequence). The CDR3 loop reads CATSRDRGRYEQYF.

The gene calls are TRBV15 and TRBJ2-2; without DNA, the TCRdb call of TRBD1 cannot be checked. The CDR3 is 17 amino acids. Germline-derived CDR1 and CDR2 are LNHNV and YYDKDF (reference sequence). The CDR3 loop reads CATSRGGQGPNTGELFF.

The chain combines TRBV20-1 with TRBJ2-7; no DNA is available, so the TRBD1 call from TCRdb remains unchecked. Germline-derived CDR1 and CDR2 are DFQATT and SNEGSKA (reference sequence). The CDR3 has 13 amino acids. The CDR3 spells CSARDRVFSEQYF.

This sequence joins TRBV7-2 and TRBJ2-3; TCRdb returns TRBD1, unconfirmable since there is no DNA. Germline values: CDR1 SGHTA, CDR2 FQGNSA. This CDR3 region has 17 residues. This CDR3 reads CASSSGRGGGHGDTQYF.

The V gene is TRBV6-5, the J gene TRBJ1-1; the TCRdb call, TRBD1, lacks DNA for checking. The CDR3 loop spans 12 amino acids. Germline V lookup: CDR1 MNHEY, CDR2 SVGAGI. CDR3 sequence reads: CASSHRDTEAFF.

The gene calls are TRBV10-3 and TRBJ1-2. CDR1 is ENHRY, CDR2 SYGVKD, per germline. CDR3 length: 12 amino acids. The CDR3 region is CAISEDGGGYTF.

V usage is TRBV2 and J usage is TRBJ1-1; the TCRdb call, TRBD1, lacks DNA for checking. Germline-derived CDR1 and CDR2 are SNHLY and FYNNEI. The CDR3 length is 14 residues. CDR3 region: CASERTGDGTEAFF.